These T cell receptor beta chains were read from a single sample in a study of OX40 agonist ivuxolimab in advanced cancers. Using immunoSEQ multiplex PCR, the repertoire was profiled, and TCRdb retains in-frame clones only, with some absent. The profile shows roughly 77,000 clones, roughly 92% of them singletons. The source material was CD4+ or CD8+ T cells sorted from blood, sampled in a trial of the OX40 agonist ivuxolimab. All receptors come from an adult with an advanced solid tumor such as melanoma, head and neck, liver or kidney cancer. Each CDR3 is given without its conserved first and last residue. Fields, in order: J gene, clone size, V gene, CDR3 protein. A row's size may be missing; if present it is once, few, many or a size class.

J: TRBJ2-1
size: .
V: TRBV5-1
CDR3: ASSLAPSAANEQF

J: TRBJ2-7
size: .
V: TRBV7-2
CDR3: ASSLAGGAYEQY

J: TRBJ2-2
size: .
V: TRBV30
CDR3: AWSADIGGELF

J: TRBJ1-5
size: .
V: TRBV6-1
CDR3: ASSEGYRGGQPQH

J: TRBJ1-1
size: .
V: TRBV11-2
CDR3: ASSSRTGWGTEAF

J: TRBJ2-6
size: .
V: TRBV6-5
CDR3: ASSYQQGGANVLT

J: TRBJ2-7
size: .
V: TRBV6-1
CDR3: ASSVTGTGVWEQY

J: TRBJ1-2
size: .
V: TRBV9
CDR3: ASSGTGGHYGYT

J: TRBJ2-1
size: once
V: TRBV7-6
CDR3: ASSSSQGEQF

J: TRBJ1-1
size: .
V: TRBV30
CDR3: AWSMRLGPTEAF

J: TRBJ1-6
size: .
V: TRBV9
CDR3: ASSGIGGPRNSPLH

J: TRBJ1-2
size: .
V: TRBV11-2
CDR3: ASSLTGTGDYGYT

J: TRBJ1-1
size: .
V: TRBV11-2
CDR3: ASSWLTGMNTEAF

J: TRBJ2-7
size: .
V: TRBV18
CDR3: ASSPQALAGGPSYEQY

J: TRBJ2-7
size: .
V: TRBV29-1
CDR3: RPGPSSYEQY

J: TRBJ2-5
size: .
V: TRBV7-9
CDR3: ASSLSAGSGGETQY

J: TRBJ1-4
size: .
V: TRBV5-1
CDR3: ASSSGQGSEKLF

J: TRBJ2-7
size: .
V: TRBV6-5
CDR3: ASSGLADSYEQY

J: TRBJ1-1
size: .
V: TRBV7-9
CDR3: ASSLSDREEAF

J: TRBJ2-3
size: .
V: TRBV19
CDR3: ASDKSSAGTDTQY

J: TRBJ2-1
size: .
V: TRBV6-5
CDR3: ASTVVWGGNEQF

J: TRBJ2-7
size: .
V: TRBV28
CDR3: ASSLGRQFYEQY

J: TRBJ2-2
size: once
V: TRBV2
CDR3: ASTPGTSVYTGELF

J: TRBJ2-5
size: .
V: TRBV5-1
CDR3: ASSLDQETQY

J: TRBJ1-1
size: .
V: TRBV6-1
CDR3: ASRTDMNTEAF

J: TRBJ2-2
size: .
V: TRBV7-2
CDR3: ASSLFVSGGVTGELF